Shown below are 27 T cell receptor beta chains from a single sample sequenced in a study of neurological immune-mediated disorders. TCRdb fed the 5' RACE reads into MiXCR, producing one record per CDR3 protein. The sample gives about 79,000 distinct CDR3 sequences, 13% to 15% of which show up once; 6.5% to 8% is in the top ten. The specimen sequenced was PBMCs. The receptors here all came from a woman in her forties or fifties in good health.

This clonotype was found many times. This chain joins TRBV12-3 or TRBV12-4 and TRBJ1-2, with a possible D match to TRBD1 (5 bases). Trimming pared 3 bases from V and 5 bases from J, leaving 19 bases between. CDR3 length: 16 amino acids. The CDR3 DNA reads as TGTGCCAGCAGTTTTCGCAGGGCTGCGGGGTATTATGGCTACACCTTC. It yields the protein CASSFRRAAGYYGYTF.

This clonotype appeared many times. The V and J genes are TRBV12-3 or TRBV12-4 and TRBJ2-3, with TRBD1 matching 8 bases. V was clipped by 3 bases and J by 4 bases; unmatched bases: 9. This CDR3 is built from 16 residues. CDR3 DNA sequence: TGTGCCAGCAGTTTTCCGGGACAGGCGCTTCCAGATACGCAGTATTTT. It is translated as CASSFPGQALPDTQYF.

The CDR3 sequence: CANSPGRLDGYTF. DNA of the CDR3: TGTGCCAATAGCCCCGGGAGATTAGATGGCTACACCTTC. The V gene is TRBV7-6, the J gene TRBJ1-2; unclear D gene. Germline V gene lookup returns CDR1 SGHVS and CDR2 FNYEAQ. CDR3 length: 13 amino acids. V gave up 10 bases and J gave up 6 bases, with 18 bases separating them.

This clonotype was seen ten or more times. The rearrangement joins TRBV11-2 to TRBJ1-1; TRBD1 agrees at 8 bases. Trimming at V came to 5 bases and at J to 3 bases, leaving 8 bases not matched to a gene. CDR1 is SGHAT and CDR2 is FQNNGV in the germline V gene. The CDR3 contains 15 residues. The CDR3 protein is CASSPLDREDTEAFF. DNA of the CDR3: TGTGCCAGCAGCCCTCTGGACAGGGAAGACACTGAAGCTTTCTTT.

This clonotype was seen repeatedly, ten times or more. CDR3 residues: CASDPGGNSYEQYF. The CDR3 bases are TGTGCCAGCGACCCGGGCGGAAACTCCTACGAGCAGTACTTC. This chain connects TRBV2 to TRBJ2-7; D call uncertain. The CDR3 has 14 amino acids. Germline V gives CDR1 SNHLY, CDR2 FYNNEI. Trimming took 8 bases from V and 0 from J, leaving 14 bases between them.

This clonotype was seen repeatedly, ten times or more. V gene TRBV6-6 combines with J gene TRBJ1-6; 7 positions agree with TRBD1. With 6 bases clipped from V and 11 bases from J, the junction kept 10 bases outside the gene matches. Germline lookup yields CDR1 MNHNY and CDR2 SVGAGI (reference sequence). This CDR3 region has 14 residues. The CDR3 region has the DNA TGTGCCAGCAGACCCGGGACAGAGGGGACACCCCTCCACTTT. Translating gives CASRPGTEGTPLHF.

The sample holds many counts of this clonotype. As DNA, the CDR3 is TGCGCCAGCAGCCCTCTCGGCGGTCAGGGTGAAGCTTTCTTT. Translation gives CASSPLGGQGEAFF. The rearrangement uses TRBV5-1 and TRBJ1-1, with D possibly matching TRBD1 (5 bases). Germline V gene sequence: CDR1 SGHRS, CDR2 YFSETQ. The CDR3 is made up of 14 amino acids. Trimming left V 4 bases short and J 7 bases short, with 17 bases between. The full variable domain, in which reference TRBV5-1 and TRBJ1-1 provide the parts outside the CDR3, is KAGVTQTPRYLIKTRGQQVTLSCSPISGHRSVSWYQQTPGQGLQFLFEYFSETQRNKGNFPGRFSGRQFSNSRSEMNVSTLELGDSALYLCASSPLGGQGEAFFGQGTRLTVV.

The rearrangement joins TRBV20-1 to TRBJ2-7; a possible D gene is TRBD1 (9 bases). The CDR3 runs to 14 residues. Per the germline V gene, CDR1 is DFQATT and CDR2 is SNEGSKA (reference sequence). V was shortened by 6 bases and J by 9 bases, with 24 bases between the two germline ends. The CDR3 loop reads CSARGGQGSLGQYF. The CDR3 nucleotides are TGCAGTGCCCGGGGGGGACAGGGTTCTCTCGGGCAGTACTTC.

Within the sample, this clonotype is medium-sized (0.01 to 0.1%). J is TRBJ1-4 and V is TRBV5-1; TRBD1 matches at 7 bases. CDR3 length equals 14 residues. J was trimmed by 8 bases and V by 3 bases; bases with no gene match: 7. Looked up from germline, CDR1 is SGHRS and CDR2 is YFSETQ. As DNA, the CDR3 is TGCGCCAGCAGCTCCTCAGGGGGTGAGGAAAAACTGTTTTTT. Its translation: CASSSSGGEEKLFF.

In this sample, this clonotype turned up many times. The gene calls are TRBV10-3 and TRBJ2-3, with 10 positions matching TRBD2. This CDR3 region has 14 residues. Germline V CDR1 and CDR2: ENHRY, SYGVKD. V lost 4 bases to trimming and J lost 3 bases; unmatched junction nucleotides: 1. CDR3 bases: TGTGCCATCAGTGTGACTAGCGGGACAGATACGCAGTATTTT. It is translated as CAISVTSGTDTQYF.

This rearrangement joins TRBV2 to TRBJ1-1; D perhaps matches TRBD1 (5 bases). V was shortened by 8 bases and J by 7 bases, with 20 bases between the two germline ends. The CDR3 is 14 residues long. Germline values: CDR1 SNHLY, CDR2 FYNNEI. The CDR3 region is CASLRPGLENEAFF. CDR3 in DNA: TGTGCCAGCTTAAGACCGGGACTTGAGAATGAAGCTTTCTTT. The variable domain in full, with the rest retrieved from reference TRBV2 and TRBJ1-1, is EPEVTQTPSHQVTQMGQEVILRCVPISNHLYFYWYRQILGQKVEFLVSFYNNEISEKSEIFDDQFSVERPDGSNFTLKIRSTKLEDSAMYFCASLRPGLENEAFFGQGTRLTVV.

This clonotype occurred many times. The V gene is TRBV12-3 or TRBV12-4, the J gene TRBJ2-7; D is uncertain. The CDR3 loop spans 13 amino acids. V gave up 3 bases and J gave up 0 bases, with 6 bases separating them. The CDR3 coding sequence is TGTGCCAGCAGTTTTGGGAACTCCTACGAGCAGTACTTC. Its protein product is CASSFGNSYEQYF.

V usage is TRBV29-1 and J usage is TRBJ2-1; 8 bases are a match to TRBD2. V was clipped by 5 bases and J by 5 bases; unmatched bases: 8. The germline V gene has CDR1 SQVTM and CDR2 ANQGSEA. CDR3 length: 14 amino acids. CDR3 in amino acids: CSVLERGLNNEQFF. The DNA for the CDR3 is TGCAGCGTTTTGGAGCGGGGGCTAAACAATGAGCAGTTCTTC.

This clonotype was seen at least ten times. The genes are TRBV28 and TRBJ1-2, with a weak D call TRBD1 (5 bases). The V end was cut by 1 base, the J end by 7 bases, with 19 bases between. Germline-derived CDR1 and CDR2 are MDHEN and SYDVKM. The CDR3 contains 16 residues. The CDR3 sequence is CASSLSPHLGVGGYTF. CDR3 in DNA: TGTGCCAGCAGTTTATCTCCACATTTAGGGGTTGGTGGCTACACCTTC.

This clonotype has a count of ten or more. The CDR3 DNA follows: TGCAGCGTTGAAGTTGGACTACCACTGAACACCGGGGAGCTGTTTTTT. It translates to CSVEVGLPLNTGELFF. The chain is built from TRBV29-1 and TRBJ2-2, with a possible D match to TRBD2 (6 bases). V lost 1 base to trimming and J lost 1 base, with 13 bases between them. The germline V gene encodes CDR1 SQVTM and CDR2 ANQGSEA. The CDR3 runs 16 residues.

This clonotype was counted ten times or more. CDR3 sequence: CASTRGGKFSYEQYF. As DNA, the CDR3 is TGTGCCAGCACGCGCGGGGGAAAATTCTCCTACGAGCAGTACTTC. The chain has TRBV12-3 or TRBV12-4 and TRBJ2-7; 7 positions agree with TRBD2. CDR3 length equals 15 residues. V dropped 7 bases and J dropped 0; count of bases not matched to a gene: 9.

The CDR3 reads CASSLRTGGYGYTF. The CDR3 DNA reads TGTGCCAGCAGCTTGCGGACAGGGGGCTATGGCTACACCTTC. The V gene is TRBV7-9, the J gene TRBJ1-2; 10 bases are shared with TRBD1. J was trimmed by 4 bases and V by 3 bases; bases with no gene match: 2. Germline-derived CDR1 and CDR2 are SEHNR and FQNEAQ (reference sequence). CDR3 length equals 14 residues.

Turning to this clonotype: At one end the junction does not follow the germline gene, possibly because of a read error. The CDR3, as DNA: TGTGCCAGCAGCCAAGGGAGCTCCTACAATGAGCAGCTCTTC. Amino acids: CASSQGSSYNEQLF. J is TRBJ2-1 and V is TRBV3-1; D unclear. The CDR3 contains 14 residues. CDR1 is LGHDT, CDR2 YNNKEL, per germline (reference sequence).

This clonotype turned up a few times. The J gene is TRBJ2-1, the V gene TRBV6-2 or TRBV6-3; 13 positions match TRBD2. This CDR3 contains 17 residues. Losses at the gene ends were 6 bases for V and 2 bases for J; bases not matched to a gene: 7. CDR1 MNHEY and CDR2 SVGEGT come from the germline V gene. In DNA form, the CDR3 reads TGTGCCAGCAGCTCTGCGACTAGCGGGGGGCCCTACAATGAGCAGTTCTTC. This sequence encodes CASSSATSGGPYNEQFF.

This clonotype was found many times. The chain joins TRBV28 to TRBJ2-5; TRBD2 aligns across 9 bases. CDR3 size: 15 residues. Germline trimming cut 6 bases from V and 4 bases from J; bases unmatched to any gene: 9. Germline CDR1 is MDHEN and CDR2 is SYDVKM. CDR3 bases: TGTGCCAGCAGCCCATCTGCGGGGGGGTTAGAGACCCAGTACTTC. As protein: CASSPSAGGLETQYF.

This clonotype was seen ten or more times. The chain carries TRBV20-1 and TRBJ2-5; TRBD2 matches at 7 bases. The V and J ends lost 1 base and 4 bases, in that order; junction bases with no gene match: 15. The germline gives CDR1 DFQATT, CDR2 SNEGSKA (reference sequence). This CDR3 region has 17 residues. The CDR3, as DNA: TGCAGTGCTAGAGCCCCCCTGTCTAGCGGAAAGGGAGAGACCCAGTACTTC. Encoded protein: CSARAPLSSGKGETQYF.

Ten or more counts support this clonotype. J is TRBJ2-7 and V is TRBV29-1; the D gene is possibly TRBD1 (6 bases). Trimming took 4 bases from V and 2 from J, leaving 9 bases between them. CDR1 is SQVTM and CDR2 is ANQGSEA in the germline V gene. The length of the CDR3 is 12 residues. The CDR3 bases are TGCAGCGTTGCGAGGGACACCTACGAGCAGTACTTC. The encoded protein is CSVARDTYEQYF.

The V gene is TRBV7-9, the J gene TRBJ2-1, with 10 bases fitting TRBD2. J was trimmed by 5 bases and V by 7 bases; bases with no gene match: 5. There are 14 residues in the CDR3. Looked up from germline, CDR1 is SEHNR and CDR2 is FQNEAQ (reference sequence). CDR3 nucleotide sequence: TGTGCCAGCAACCTAGCGGGAGTGAACAATGAGCAGTTCTTC. This codes for CASNLAGVNNEQFF.

This clonotype was seen at least ten times. The CDR3 reads CASSQAGLIYEQYF. As DNA, the CDR3 is TGTGCCAGCAGTCAAGCGGGTCTCATCTACGAGCAGTACTTC. The chain recombines TRBV6-6 with TRBJ2-7; TRBD2 is a possible D gene (6 bases). V lost 5 bases and J lost 3, with 14 bases in between. The CDR3 has 14 residues. From germline, CDR1 is MNHNY and CDR2 SVGAGI (reference sequence).

Ten or more counts support this clonotype. The chain couples TRBV20-1 to TRBJ1-4; TRBD1 is a possible D gene (6 bases). Trimming shortened V by 0 bases and J by 7 bases, and 21 bases separated the two germline ends. Per the germline V gene, CDR1 is DFQATT and CDR2 is SNEGSKA (reference sequence). This CDR3 has 17 amino acids. This chain's CDR3 is CSARDARTSGEGEKLFF. CDR3 coding DNA: TGCAGTGCTAGAGATGCCCGAACATCAGGGGAAGGTGAAAAACTGTTTTTT.

This clonotype appeared many times. The chain carries TRBV3-1 and TRBJ1-3, with D tentatively TRBD1 (6 bases). V lost 2 bases to trimming and J lost 4 bases, with 12 bases between them. Germline CDR1 LGHDT, CDR2 YNNKEL (reference sequence). The CDR3 sequence is 15 residues long. This chain's CDR3 is CASSQQTGWGNTIYF. In nucleotides, the CDR3 is TGTGCCAGCAGCCAACAAACAGGGTGGGGAAACACCATATATTTT.

This clonotype occurred many times. The chain is built from TRBV20-1 and TRBJ1-5; TRBD1 might be the D (6 bases). This CDR3 has 14 amino acids. V was shortened by 3 bases and J by 1 base, with 10 bases between the two germline ends. The germline gives CDR1 DFQATT, CDR2 SNEGSKA (reference sequence). The CDR3 region is CSARQGLSNQPQHF. The CDR3, as DNA: TGCAGTGCTAGGCAGGGGCTGAGCAATCAGCCCCAGCATTTT.